These 18 T cell receptor beta chains originate from one sample sequenced in a study of T cell repertoires in cytomegalovirus infection. Each CDR3 protein gets one entry after TCRdb re-called the reads with MiXCR. This table holds under 200,000 distinct CDR3 sequences, about a tenth found once. The material sequenced was PBMCs. These receptors originate from a human donor in good health (CMV status not recorded). Some clones in this sample may be carry-over from other donors' samples.

The rearrangement joins TRBV19 to TRBJ1-5, with TRBD1 as a possible D gene (6 bases). Trimming took off 1 base at V and 7 bases at J, with 14 bases between the two ends. CDR1 and CDR2 from the germline V gene are LNHDA and SQIVND (reference sequence). CDR3 length: 15 residues. CDR3 DNA: TGTGCCAGTAGTATAGGAGGACAGTTCGGACAGCCCCAGCATTTT. Translated, it gives CASSIGGQFGQPQHF.

This chain links TRBV7-9 with TRBJ2-1; the D gene is possibly TRBD2 (7 bases). The germline V and J ends were trimmed by 5 bases and 13 bases, with 30 bases remaining between them. This CDR3 is built from 17 residues. Germline V gives CDR1 SEHNR, CDR2 FQNEAQ (reference sequence). The CDR3 region is CASSQGLGGGAQFRQFF. CDR3 DNA: TGTGCCAGCAGCCAGGGGCTTGGCGGGGGCGCCCAATTCCGACAGTTCTTC.

This clonotype was picked up many times. The gene calls are TRBV7-6 and TRBJ2-1; 11 bases match TRBD2. Germline CDR1 reads SGHVS; CDR2 reads FNYEAQ. The CDR3 totals 15 residues. The V gene end was trimmed by 5 bases and the J gene end by 4 bases; junction bases not matched to a gene: 4. The CDR3 nucleotides are TGTGCCAGCAGCAGTACTAGCGGGGGTTACAATGAGCAGTTCTTC. Translated, it gives CASSSTSGGYNEQFF.

Ten or more counts support this clonotype. The V and J genes are TRBV7-9 and TRBJ2-5; either TRBD1 or TRBD2 may fit D (5 bases each). There are 14 residues in the CDR3. V lost 3 bases and J 5 bases, leaving 13 bases between the germline ends. CDR1 is SEHNR and CDR2 is FQNEAQ in the germline V gene (reference sequence). CDR3 nucleotides: TGTGCCAGCAGCTTCCGGGGCCGGAGGGAGACCCAGTACTTC. Protein: CASSFRGRRETQYF.

This chain links TRBV7-2 with TRBJ1-5; D call uncertain. This CDR3 is 13 amino acids long. The V end lost 3 bases, the J end lost 1 base, and 4 bases lay between the germline ends. Germline V gives CDR1 SGHTA, CDR2 FQGNSA. CDR3: CASSFQSNQPQHF. The CDR3 nucleotides read TGTGCCAGCAGCTTTCAAAGCAATCAGCCCCAGCATTTT.

This clonotype showed up many times. The J gene is TRBJ2-2, the V gene TRBV7-2; 11 nucleotides line up with TRBD2. This CDR3 has 18 amino acids. Trimming at V came to 4 bases and at J to 6 bases, leaving 13 bases not matched to a gene. CDR1 SGHTA and CDR2 FQGNSA come from the germline V gene. In nucleotides, the CDR3 is TGTGCCAGCAGCTCAAGCCGGCTAGCGGGGGGAGAGGCCGGGGAGCTGTTTTTT. Its protein is CASSSSRLAGGEAGELFF.

This clonotype appeared many times. The rearrangement joins TRBV7-2 to TRBJ1-2; 7 nucleotides agree with TRBD1. The length of the CDR3 is 15 residues. The germline CDR1 and CDR2 sequences are SGHTA and FQGNSA. Trimming removed 2 bases from V and 8 bases from J; junction bases left unmatched: 11. The CDR3 coding sequence is TGTGCCAGCAGCTTAAGCCATAACAGGGGCGGAGGCTACACCTTC. Protein: CASSLSHNRGGGYTF.

This chain joins TRBV30 and TRBJ2-1, with D possibly being TRBD2 (5 bases). This CDR3 contains 16 residues. Between the trimmed V and J ends, which lost 3 bases and 4 bases, there was a span of 19 bases. Germline V gives CDR1 GTSNPN, CDR2 SVGIG (reference sequence). CDR3 nucleotides: TGTGCCTGGAGGGCCCCAGCGGATTTATGGTACAATGAGCAGTTCTTC. Amino acid sequence: CAWRAPADLWYNEQFF.

A single count supports this clonotype. This may arise from a read error, as a much more abundant clone is one base away. V and J are TRBV6-2 or TRBV6-3 and TRBJ2-5; tentatively, D is TRBD2 (6 bases). The V gene's germline CDR1 is MNHEY and CDR2 SVGEGT. Trimming cost V 8 bases and J 5 bases, with 15 bases left between them. The CDR3 contains 13 residues. The CDR3 spells CASPKRLGETQYF. The CDR3 DNA sequence: TGTGCCAGCCCAAAACGACTAGGGGAGACCCAGTACTTC.

There are many counts of this clonotype. The V call is TRBV7-2, the J call TRBJ1-1; tentative D call: TRBD1 (6 bases). Germline-derived CDR1 and CDR2 are SGHTA and FQGNSA. V shed 1 base and J shed 7 bases, with 10 bases lying between them. This CDR3 is 13 amino acids long. The CDR3 nucleotides are TGTGCCAGCAGCTTAGACCAGGGGATTGAAGCTTTCTTT. As protein: CASSLDQGIEAFF.

This clonotype has a handful of counts. The chain recombines TRBV7-2 with TRBJ1-1; possibly TRBD1 for D (5 bases). Germline assignment: CDR1 SGHTA and CDR2 FQGNSA. The CDR3 is 15 residues long. V shed 4 bases and J shed 1 base, with 13 bases lying between them. This CDR3 reads CASSSRGPTNTEAFF. The CDR3 bases are TGTGCCAGCAGCTCGAGGGGACCCACGAACACTGAAGCTTTCTTT.

This clonotype has just a few counts. The genes are TRBV6-6 and TRBJ1-5, with 11 bases identical to TRBD1. This CDR3 has 16 amino acids. The germline V gene has CDR1 MNHNY and CDR2 SVGAGI (reference sequence). After removal of 5 bases from V and 4 bases from J, the junction contained 7 bases not matched to a gene. CDR3 bases: TGTGCCAGCAGTCCCGGGACAGGGGGGGGTAATCAGCCCCAGCATTTT. This sequence encodes CASSPGTGGGNQPQHF.

This clonotype appeared many times. The chain links TRBV19 to TRBJ1-1; D gene ambiguous. Trimming took 5 bases from V and 1 from J, leaving 11 bases between them. This CDR3 spans 14 amino acids. CDR1 is LNHDA, CDR2 SQIVND, per germline (reference sequence). The CDR3 DNA reads as TGTGCCAGTAGTGTTCGACGGGAGAACACTGAAGCTTTCTTT. It specifies CASSVRRENTEAFF.

The J gene is TRBJ2-2, the V gene TRBV4-3, with TRBD2 matching over 9 bases. The V and J ends lost 2 bases and 7 bases, in that order; junction bases with no gene match: 11. Germline lookup yields CDR1 LGHNA and CDR2 YSLEER. The CDR3 runs 17 residues. The CDR3, as DNA: TGCGCCAGCAGCCAACCTCAACCGGGACTAGCAATCGGGGAGCTGTTTTTT. It specifies CASSQPQPGLAIGELFF.

This clonotype was detected only a few times. This chain joins TRBV24-1 and TRBJ1-5; D is perhaps TRBD1 (5 bases). Trimming removed 4 bases at V and 0 bases at J, with 12 bases between. This CDR3 contains 16 residues. Germline V CDR1 and CDR2: KGHDR, SFDVKD. CDR3 in amino acids: CATSDAGGDSNQPQHF. The CDR3 coding sequence is TGTGCCACCAGTGACGCCGGAGGGGATAGCAATCAGCCCCAGCATTTT.

This clonotype has at least ten counts. The chain uses TRBV7-2 and TRBJ1-6, with D unresolved. This CDR3 spans 16 amino acids. Germline CDR1 reads SGHTA; CDR2 reads FQGNSA. The ends were cut back, 2 bases at V and 5 bases at J, with 13 bases in the middle. Written as DNA, the CDR3 is TGTGCCAGCAGCTTACACGCCCCCGGGGATAATTCACCCCTCCACTTT. Amino acids: CASSLHAPGDNSPLHF.

This clonotype came up a few times. The CDR3 protein is CSASLPGRSNTEAFF. The CDR3 DNA reads as TGCAGTGCTAGTTTGCCAGGGCGGTCGAACACTGAAGCTTTCTTT. The chain links TRBV20-1 to TRBJ1-1; D may be TRBD1 (5 bases). In germline, CDR1 is DFQATT, CDR2 SNEGSKA (reference sequence). The CDR3 consists of 15 residues. The V gene lost 3 bases and the J gene lost 1 base, with 15 bases spanning the gap.

This clonotype was seen many times. The gene calls are TRBV12-3 or TRBV12-4 and TRBJ1-5; D might be TRBD1 (6 bases). V was trimmed by 6 bases and J by 6 bases, leaving 15 bases between them. The CDR3 is made up of 14 amino acids. Here the CDR3 reads CASRTGRTGQPQHF. The CDR3 bases are TGTGCCAGCAGAACAGGGAGGACGGGTCAGCCCCAGCATTTT.